The clone carrying this T cell receptor (beta chain) occurred many times. Its antigen is unknown. V gave up 5 bases and J gave up 1 base, with 13 bases separating them. Germline assignment: CDR1 SQVTM and CDR2 ANQGSEA. The CDR3 sequence is 14 residues long. MiXCR was run by TCRdb on the RT-PCR reads, yielding one entry per CDR3 protein. This table has around 520,000 distinct CDR3 sequences, about 10% appearing once. These data originate in a study of response to subunit inactivated influenza vaccine. General observations from the study: With each seasonal influenza vaccination, the authors suggested, few new T cells are recruited.

The receptor's source is a man aged 50 or older who received an inactivated influenza vaccine. The chain combines TRBV29-1 with TRBJ2-3; a weak D match, TRBD2 (6 bases). The sample consisted of PBMCs from blood, taken on the day of vaccination. The CDR3 nucleotides are TGCAGCGTTCGGTCCAGCGGGCGCACAGATACGCAGTATTTT. Translating it yields CSVRSSGRTDTQYF.